Each of the 3 T cell receptor beta chains below was sequenced from the same sample in a study of T-cell memory formation after mild COVID-19. TCRdb recomputed calls from the 5' RACE reads with MiXCR, one row per CDR3 protein. The sample has roughly 13,000 distinct CDR3 sequences; 14% are singletons. The sample consisted of PBMCs or a T cell subset sorted from them (not recorded which). The receptors shown here come from a man between 18 and 29 years old who had mild COVID-19 (a few samples of this study predate the infection). Cell type and time point are not known.

The sample holds many counts of this clonotype. J is TRBJ2-3 and V is TRBV7-2; D possibly corresponds to TRBD1 (6 bases). Germline CDR1 and CDR2: SGHTA and FQGNSA. The ends were cut back, 6 bases at V and 0 bases at J, with 13 bases in the middle. CDR3 length equals 15 residues. The CDR3 DNA reads TGTGCCAGCAGACAAGGACAGTTTAGCACAGATACGCAGTATTTT. It translates to CASRQGQFSTDTQYF.

The rearrangement joins TRBV7-8 to TRBJ1-5; perhaps TRBD1 as D (5 bases). Trimming stripped 5 bases from V and 5 bases from J, with 13 bases between. CDR1 is SGHVS and CDR2 is FQNEAQ in the germline V gene. The CDR3 sequence is 14 residues long. CDR3 in DNA: TGTGCCAGCAGCCCTGGGGGTATAGATCAGCCCCAGCATTTT. Translation gives CASSPGGIDQPQHF.

The chain combines TRBV7-6 with TRBJ2-3; TRBD2 might be the D (6 bases). Looked up from germline, CDR1 is SGHVS and CDR2 is FNYEAQ. The germline V and J ends were trimmed by 0 bases and 0 bases, with 7 bases remaining between them. This CDR3 has 15 amino acids. The CDR3 region has the DNA TGTGCCAGCAGCTTAGCCGGGACTAGCACAGATACGCAGTATTTT. It specifies CASSLAGTSTDTQYF.